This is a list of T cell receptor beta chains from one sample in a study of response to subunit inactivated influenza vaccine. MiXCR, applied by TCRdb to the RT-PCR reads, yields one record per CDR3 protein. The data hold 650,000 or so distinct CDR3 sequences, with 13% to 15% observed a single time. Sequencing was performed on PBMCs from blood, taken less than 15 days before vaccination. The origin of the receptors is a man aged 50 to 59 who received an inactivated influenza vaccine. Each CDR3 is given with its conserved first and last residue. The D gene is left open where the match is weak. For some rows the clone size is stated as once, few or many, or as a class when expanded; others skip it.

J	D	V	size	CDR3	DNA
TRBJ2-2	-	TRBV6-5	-	CASSYGTSPANTGELFF	TGTGCCAGCAGTTACGGAACTTCACCGGCGAACACCGGGGAGCTGTTTTTT
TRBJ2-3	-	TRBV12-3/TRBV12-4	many	CASSLGSTSTDTQYF	TGTGCCAGCAGTTTAGGTTCCACTAGCACAGATACGCAGTATTTT
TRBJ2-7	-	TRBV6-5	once	CASRYTPSPSYEQYF	TGTGCCAGCCGTTATACCCCGTCCCCATCCTACGAGCAGTACTTC
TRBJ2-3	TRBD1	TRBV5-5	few	CASSGGTGDVTQYF	TGTGCCAGCAGCGGCGGGACAGGGGACGTTACGCAGTATTTT
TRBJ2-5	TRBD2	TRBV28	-	CASSHSGGGETQYF	TGTGCCAGCAGTCACAGCGGGGGGGGGGAGACCCAGTACTTC
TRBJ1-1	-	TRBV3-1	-	CASSLCRGAEAFF	TGTGCCAGCAGCCTCTGCAGGGGTGCTGAAGCTTTCTTT
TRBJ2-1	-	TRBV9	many	CASTAAGDIYSNEQFF	TGTGCCAGCACTGCGGCGGGGGACATTTATAGCAATGAGCAGTTCTTC
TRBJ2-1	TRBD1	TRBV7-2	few	CASSLTGAPHSYNEQFF	TGTGCCAGCAGCCTTACAGGGGCCCCTCACTCCTACAATGAGCAGTTCTTC
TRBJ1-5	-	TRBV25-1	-	CASSDHNQPQHF	TGTGCCAGCAGTGACCACAATCAGCCCCAGCATTTT
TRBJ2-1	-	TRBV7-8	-	CASSLAPGGPEQFF	TGTGCCAGCAGCTTAGCGCCTGGAGGGCCAGAGCAGTTCTTC
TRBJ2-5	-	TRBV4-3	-	CASSLEYGLPAEETQYF	TGCGCCAGCAGCCTAGAATATGGGCTCCCGGCGGAAGAGACCCAGTACTTC
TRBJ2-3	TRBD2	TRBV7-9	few	CASSFPGLAGQDTQYF	TGTGCCAGCAGCTTCCCGGGACTAGCGGGGCAAGATACGCAGTATTTT
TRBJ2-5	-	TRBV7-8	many	CASSFYNRDQETQYF	TGTGCCAGCAGCTTCTATAACAGGGACCAAGAGACCCAGTACTTC
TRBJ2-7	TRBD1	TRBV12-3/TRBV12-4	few	CASSRRTGSEQYF	TGTGCCAGCAGTAGACGGACAGGGAGCGAGCAGTACTTC
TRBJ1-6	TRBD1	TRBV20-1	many	CSAREAGGNSPLHF	TGCAGTGCTAGAGAAGCAGGGGGGAATTCACCCCTCCACTTT
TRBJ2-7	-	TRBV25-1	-	CASSEYRAGHEQYF	TGTGCCAGCAGTGAATATAGGGCAGGCCACGAGCAGTACTTC
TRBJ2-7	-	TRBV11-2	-	CASSLGQTRSYEQYF	TGTGCCAGCAGCTTAGGACAGACCCGCTCCTACGAGCAGTACTTC
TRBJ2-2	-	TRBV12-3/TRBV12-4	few	CATRIEGTGELFF	TGTGCCACCCGGATAGAAGGGACCGGGGAGCTGTTTTTT
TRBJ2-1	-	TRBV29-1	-	CSVYFRDGYNEQFF	TGCAGCGTTTATTTCCGGGACGGCTACAATGAGCAGTTCTTC
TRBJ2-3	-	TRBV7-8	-	CASSLGPGGSGSSTDTQYF	TGTGCCAGCAGCTTAGGTCCAGGAGGTAGCGGCTCTAGCACAGATACGCAGTATTTT
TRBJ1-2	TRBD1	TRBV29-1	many	CSVARGLGIGYTF	TGCAGCGTTGCCAGGGGGCTAGGAATCGGCTACACCTTC
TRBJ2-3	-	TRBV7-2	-	CASSHRQALAGADTQYF	TGTGCCAGCAGCCATCGACAGGCGCTAGCAGGGGCAGATACGCAGTATTTT
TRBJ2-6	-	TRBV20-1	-	CSALTASGANVLTF	TGCAGTGCCTTGACAGCCTCTGGGGCCAACGTCCTGACTTTC
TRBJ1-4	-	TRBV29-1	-	CSVDAPGEKLFF	TGCAGCGTTGATGCCCCGGGGGAAAAACTGTTTTTT
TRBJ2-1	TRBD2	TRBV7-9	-	CASSRSGRVPNEQFF	TGTGCCAGCAGCCGTAGCGGGAGGGTGCCCAATGAGCAGTTCTTC
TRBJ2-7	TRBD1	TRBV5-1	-	CASSLIDRDYEQYF	TGCGCCAGCAGCTTGATTGACAGGGACTACGAGCAGTACTTC
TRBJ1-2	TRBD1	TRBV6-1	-	CASRRGLGTDYGYTF	TGTGCCAGCAGACGTGGGTTGGGGACAGACTATGGCTACACCTTC
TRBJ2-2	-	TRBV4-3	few	CASSLGSWAAATGELFF	TGCGCCAGCAGCCTGGGGTCGTGGGCAGCGGCGACCGGGGAGCTGTTTTTT
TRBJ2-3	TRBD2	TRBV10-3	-	CAIRGGSGRGIDTQYF	TGTGCCATCAGGGGCGGGAGCGGCCGTGGAATTGATACGCAGTATTTT
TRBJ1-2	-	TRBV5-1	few	CASSLASGIGDYGYTF	TGCGCCAGCAGCTTGGCTTCGGGGATTGGGGACTATGGCTACACCTTC
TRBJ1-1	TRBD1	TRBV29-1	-	CSAQTGEAFF	TGCAGCGCCCAGACAGGGGAAGCTTTCTTT
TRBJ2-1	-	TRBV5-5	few	CASSHANEQFF	TGTGCCAGCAGCCACGCCAATGAGCAGTTCTTC
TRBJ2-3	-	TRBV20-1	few	CRAGTLANTDTQYF	TGCAGAGCCGGGACACTCGCAAACACAGATACGCAGTATTTT
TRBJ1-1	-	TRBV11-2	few	CASSFSWTVEAFF	TGTGCCAGCAGCTTCTCGTGGACTGTTGAAGCTTTCTTT
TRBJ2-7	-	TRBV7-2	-	CASSPDRFYGEQYF	TGTGCCAGCAGCCCGGACAGATTCTATGGGGAGCAGTACTTC
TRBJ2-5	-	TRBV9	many	CASSDEAGLTKTQYF	TGTGCCAGCAGCGACGAGGCAGGGTTAACGAAGACCCAGTACTTC
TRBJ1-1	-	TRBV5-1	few	CASSPVGPGTEAFF	TGCGCCAGCAGCCCCGTAGGGCCGGGCACTGAAGCTTTCTTT
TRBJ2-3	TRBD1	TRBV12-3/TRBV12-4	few	CASSSPDVSQGAHTQYF	TGTGCCAGCAGTTCCCCGGACGTATCACAGGGGGCTCATACGCAGTATTTT
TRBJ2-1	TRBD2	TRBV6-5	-	CASSYGAGTMGNEQFF	TGTGCCAGCAGTTACGGGGCCGGGACTATGGGCAATGAGCAGTTCTTC
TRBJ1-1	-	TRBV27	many	CASSLFGGGTEAFF	TGTGCCAGCAGTTTATTCGGAGGGGGCACTGAAGCTTTCTTT
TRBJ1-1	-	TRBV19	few	CASSIAGVVTEAFF	TGTGCCAGTAGTATAGCAGGGGTGGTCACTGAAGCTTTCTTT
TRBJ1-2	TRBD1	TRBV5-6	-	CASSETGTGGRAPYGYTF	TGTGCCAGCAGCGAAACCGGGACAGGGGGCAGGGCCCCCTATGGCTACACCTTC
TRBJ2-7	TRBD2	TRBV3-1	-	CASSQDLLAGGPDEQYF	TGTGCCAGCAGCCAAGATCTACTAGCGGGGGGACCCGACGAGCAGTACTTC
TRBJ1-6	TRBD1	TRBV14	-	CASSQSGQETFYNSPLHF	TGTGCCAGCAGCCAATCGGGACAGGAAACTTTCTATAATTCACCCCTCCACTTT
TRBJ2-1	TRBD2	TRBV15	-	CATAGLAGNEQFF	TGTGCCACCGCGGGCCTAGCGGGCAATGAGCAGTTCTTC
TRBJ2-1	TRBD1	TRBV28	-	CASSLWGRGSDEQFF	TGTGCCAGCAGTTTATGGGGCAGGGGGTCAGATGAGCAGTTCTTC
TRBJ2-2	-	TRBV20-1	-	CSAYEGFTGELFF	TGCAGTGCCTACGAGGGATTCACCGGGGAGCTGTTTTTT
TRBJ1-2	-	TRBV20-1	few	CSAPPTVGYTF	TGCAGTGCTCCCCCCACCGTTGGCTACACCTTC
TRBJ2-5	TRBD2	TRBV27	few	CASSLRLAGVKETQYF	TGTGCCAGCAGTTTACGGCTAGCGGGGGTTAAAGAGACCCAGTACTTC
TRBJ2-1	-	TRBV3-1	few	CASSQECLDQFF	TGTGCCAGCAGCCAAGAGTGCCTCGACCAGTTCTTC
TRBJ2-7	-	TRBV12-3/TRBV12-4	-	CASSRGGTVYEQYF	TGTGCCAGCAGTCGAGGCGGGACAGTCTACGAGCAGTACTTC
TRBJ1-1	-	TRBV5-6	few	CASSLIQGGGNTEAFF	TGTGCCAGCAGCTTGATACAGGGAGGAGGGAACACTGAAGCTTTCTTT
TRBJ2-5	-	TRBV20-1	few	CSAGYSLGETQYF	TGCAGTGCTGGTTATAGCCTTGGAGAGACCCAGTACTTC
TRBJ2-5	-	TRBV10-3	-	CAISESAKETQYF	TGTGCCATCAGTGAGTCGGCAAAAGAGACCCAGTACTTC
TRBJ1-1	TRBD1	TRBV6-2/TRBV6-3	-	CASRKVAGGAFF	TGTGCCAGCAGAAAGGTGGCAGGGGGTGCTTTCTTT
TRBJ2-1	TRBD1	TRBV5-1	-	CASSQRTGGNEQFF	TGCGCCAGCAGCCAACGGACAGGGGGCAATGAGCAGTTCTTC
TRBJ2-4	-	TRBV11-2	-	CASSPVSGAGIAKNIQYF	TGTGCCAGCAGCCCTGTTTCGGGGGCGGGAATTGCCAAAAACATTCAGTACTTC
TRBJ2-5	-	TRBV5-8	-	CASSLGGHYQETQYF	TGTGCCAGCAGCTTGGGGGGGCACTACCAAGAGACCCAGTACTTC
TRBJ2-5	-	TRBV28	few	CASNLSWETQYF	TGTGCCAGCAACCTCTCATGGGAGACCCAGTACTTC
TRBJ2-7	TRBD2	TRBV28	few	CASSGQTSGRALYEQYF	TGTGCCAGCAGTGGTCAGACTAGCGGGAGGGCCCTCTACGAGCAGTACTTC